Listed below are T cell receptor beta chains from one sample, sequenced in a study of blood T cell repertoires in COVID-19. Only in-frame clones appear in the TCRdb table, and some are missing; sequencing was by immunoSEQ multiplex PCR. Here the sample spans approximately 150,000 clones, 80% to 90% being singletons. The sample comprised peripheral blood. The receptor set was obtained from a man over 45 with active or convalescent COVID-19. CDR3s include the opening cysteine and the closing phenylalanine or tryptophan. Each record gives: V gene, J gene, D gene, clone size, CDR3 DNA, CDR3 protein. The D gene is left open where the match is weak. Clone size appears in some rows only: once, few, many, or a class for an expanded clone.

V: TRBV11-1; J: TRBJ2-1; D: NA; size: NA; DNA: TGTGCCAGCAGCTTTGGGCAGGACTACAATGAGCAGTTCTTC; CDR3: CASSFGQDYNEQFF
V: TRBV3-1/TRBV3-2; J: TRBJ1-2; D: NA; size: NA; DNA: TGTGCCAGCAGCCAAAACCTGGCCGGTGGGCCAGGGGCATATGGCTACACCTTC; CDR3: CASSQNLAGGPGAYGYTF
V: TRBV19; J: TRBJ2-1; D: TRBD1; size: NA; DNA: TGTGCCAGTAGTATCCAGGGGACAGGCGCCTACAATGAGCAGTTCTTC; CDR3: CASSIQGTGAYNEQFF
V: TRBV30; J: TRBJ1-2; D: TRBD1; size: NA; DNA: TGTGCCTACTCTACAGGGGATGGGTATGGCTACACCTTC; CDR3: CAYSTGDGYGYTF
V: TRBV7-2; J: TRBJ2-7; D: NA; size: many; DNA: TGTGCCAGCAGCTTAGGGAAGGGGAACTACGAGCAGTACTTC; CDR3: CASSLGKGNYEQYF
V: TRBV30; J: TRBJ2-3; D: TRBD2; size: NA; DNA: TGTGCCTGGACGGCGGGAGGGCCCACAGATACGCAGTATTTT; CDR3: CAWTAGGPTDTQYF
V: TRBV7-2; J: TRBJ2-7; D: TRBD2; size: NA; DNA: TGTGCCAGCAGCGCGCCCGTTCTAGCGGGGGGGCACCGGGAGCAGTACTTC; CDR3: CASSAPVLAGGHREQYF
V: TRBV7-2; J: TRBJ2-3; D: TRBD2; size: NA; DNA: TGTGCCAGCAGAGAGGGACTATCGGCAGATACGCAGTATTTT; CDR3: CASREGLSADTQYF
V: TRBV19; J: TRBJ1-3; D: TRBD1; size: NA; DNA: TGTGCCAGTAGTACATGGGACAGGAGGCTTTTGGATGGAAACACCATATATTTT; CDR3: CASSTWDRRLLDGNTIYF
V: TRBV29-1; J: TRBJ2-7; D: TRBD1; size: NA; DNA: TGCAGCGTTGAAGAGACAGGGTCCGACGAGCAGTACTTC; CDR3: CSVEETGSDEQYF
V: TRBV2; J: TRBJ2-7; D: NA; size: NA; DNA: TGTGCCAGCAGTGAACAGTCCTACGAGCAGTACTTC; CDR3: CASSEQSYEQYF
V: TRBV7-2; J: TRBJ2-3; D: TRBD1; size: NA; DNA: TGTGCCAGCAGCGCCCGACAGGGCCTAAACACAGATACGCAGTATTTT; CDR3: CASSARQGLNTDTQYF
V: TRBV14; J: TRBJ1-5; D: NA; size: NA; DNA: TGTGCCAGCAGCCTCCTAAATCAGCCCCAGCATTTT; CDR3: CASSLLNQPQHF
V: TRBV6-5; J: TRBJ2-7; D: TRBD1; size: once; DNA: TGTGCCAGCAGTTACTCGACAGGGGGCGCCTACGAGCAGTACTTC; CDR3: CASSYSTGGAYEQYF
V: TRBV4-3; J: TRBJ1-3; D: TRBD1; size: NA; DNA: TGCGCCAGCAGCCAAGAAGGGACAGGGGACGGAAACACCATATATTTT; CDR3: CASSQEGTGDGNTIYF
V: TRBV12-5; J: TRBJ1-4; D: TRBD1; size: NA; DNA: TGTGCTAGTGGTTTCATGGACAGGGCAACTAATGAAAAACTGTTTTTT; CDR3: CASGFMDRATNEKLFF
V: TRBV28; J: TRBJ2-7; D: NA; size: NA; DNA: TGTGCCAGCAGTTTGGGGGGACAGTCTTCCTACGAGCAGTACTTC; CDR3: CASSLGGQSSYEQYF
V: TRBV6-2/TRBV6-3; J: TRBJ1-5; D: TRBD1; size: NA; DNA: TGTGCCAGCAGCACACAGGGGGCACAGCCCCAGCATTTT; CDR3: CASSTQGAQPQHF
V: TRBV4-2; J: TRBJ2-3; D: NA; size: NA; DNA: TGTGCCAGCAGCCAAGTTGGTGGGGGGGCAATGCGTATAGATACGCAGTATTTT; CDR3: CASSQVGGGAMRIDTQYF
V: TRBV3-1/TRBV3-2; J: TRBJ2-1; D: TRBD2; size: NA; DNA: TGTGCCAGCAGCCAAGATCCCCTAGCGGGGGGGCGGAATGAGCAGTTCTTC; CDR3: CASSQDPLAGGRNEQFF
V: TRBV7-2; J: TRBJ1-2; D: NA; size: NA; DNA: TGTGCCAGCAGCTTAGGCGGAGACTATGGCTACACCTTC; CDR3: CASSLGGDYGYTF
V: TRBV28; J: TRBJ1-6; D: TRBD1; size: NA; DNA: TGTGCCAGCAGCCGCACCGGGACAGGCTATAATTCACCCCTCCACTTT; CDR3: CASSRTGTGYNSPLHF
V: TRBV19; J: TRBJ2-6; D: NA; size: NA; DNA: TGTGCCAGTAGCCGCACCAACTCCGGAGTGGACTCTGGGGCCAACGTCCTGACTTTC; CDR3: CASSRTNSGVDSGANVLTF
V: TRBV5-5; J: TRBJ2-1; D: NA; size: NA; DNA: TGTGCCAGCAGCCTGAGACAGATATCTAGTTACAATGAGCAGTTCTTC; CDR3: CASSLRQISSYNEQFF
V: TRBV18; J: TRBJ1-2; D: NA; size: NA; DNA: TGTGCCAGCTCACCCCAGGGAGGCATCGACTATGGCTACACCTTC; CDR3: CASSPQGGIDYGYTF
V: TRBV19; J: TRBJ1-5; D: NA; size: NA; DNA: TGTGCCAGTAGTATGAGGACAGATAGCAATCAGCCCCAGCATTTT; CDR3: CASSMRTDSNQPQHF
V: TRBV21-1; J: TRBJ1-6; D: NA; size: NA; DNA: TGTGCCAGCAGCAAGGGCGACTCACCCCTCCACTTT; CDR3: CASSKGDSPLHF
V: TRBV28; J: TRBJ1-2; D: TRBD1; size: once; DNA: TGTGCCAGCAGTTCGGGGACAGACTATGGCTACACCTTC; CDR3: CASSSGTDYGYTF
V: TRBV30; J: TRBJ1-3; D: TRBD1; size: NA; DNA: TGTGCCTGGAGGGGGACAGGGACTGGAAACACCATATATTTT; CDR3: CAWRGTGTGNTIYF
V: TRBV2; J: TRBJ2-3; D: NA; size: NA; DNA: TGTGCCAGCAGTGCCTCCGACTATCACCGCGGCACAGATACGCAGTATTTT; CDR3: CASSASDYHRGTDTQYF
V: TRBV28; J: TRBJ1-2; D: TRBD1; size: NA; DNA: TGTGCCAGCAGTCGGTCCCGACAGGGGCTGTATGGCTACACCTTC; CDR3: CASSRSRQGLYGYTF
V: TRBV12-2; J: TRBJ1-5; D: NA; size: few; DNA: TGTGCAAGTCGCTTCGGAGACAATCAGCCCCAGCATTTT; CDR3: CASRFGDNQPQHF
V: TRBV29-1; J: TRBJ1-2; D: TRBD1; size: few; DNA: TGCAGCGTGAGGGACAGGGAAGGGTACTATGGCTACACCTTC; CDR3: CSVRDREGYYGYTF
V: TRBV10-2; J: TRBJ1-1; D: NA; size: NA; DNA: TGCGCCAGCAGTGAGTCGCTAATACAGGGTCGCCTTCTGCCGAACACTGAAGCTTTCTTT; CDR3: CASSESLIQGRLLPNTEAFF
V: TRBV5-6; J: TRBJ2-5; D: TRBD2; size: NA; DNA: TGTGCCAGCAGCTTGGGGCCGGGGGGGATCCAAGAGACCCAGTACTTC; CDR3: CASSLGPGGIQETQYF
V: TRBV5-6; J: TRBJ2-5; D: NA; size: NA; DNA: TGTGCCAGCAGCCCCCCCGGGGGGCGACAAGAGACCCAGTACTTC; CDR3: CASSPPGGRQETQYF
V: TRBV11-2; J: TRBJ2-7; D: TRBD1; size: NA; DNA: TGTGCCAGCAGCTTTTTACCCGAACAGGGGGCGACTTCTTACGAGCAGTACTTC; CDR3: CASSFLPEQGATSYEQYF
V: TRBV19; J: TRBJ2-4; D: TRBD2; size: NA; DNA: TGTGCCAGTAGCCAAACCGGGACTAGCGGGAGGGCCAGGTTTCTGTTC; CDR3: CASSQTGTSGRARFLF
V: TRBV2; J: TRBJ2-7; D: TRBD1; size: NA; DNA: TGTGCCGGCAAAGGACAGGGAACAAACGAGCAGTACTTC; CDR3: CAGKGQGTNEQYF
V: TRBV12-3/TRBV12-4; J: TRBJ2-1; D: NA; size: NA; DNA: TGTGCCAGCAGTCCCATCACCGGGGGAGAGCAGTTCTTC; CDR3: CASSPITGGEQFF
V: TRBV3-1/TRBV3-2; J: TRBJ2-5; D: NA; size: NA; DNA: TGTGCCAGCAGCCAAGATCTCCTAGCAGACAAGACCCAGTACTTC; CDR3: CASSQDLLADKTQYF
V: TRBV15; J: TRBJ2-2; D: NA; size: NA; DNA: TGTGCCACCAGCAGAGAGGGGGGGCTGTGGACCGGGGAGCTGTTTTTT; CDR3: CATSREGGLWTGELFF
V: TRBV9; J: TRBJ2-2; D: TRBD1; size: NA; DNA: TGTGCCAGCAGCCCCCGGGACAGGGGGATTGGCACCGGGGAGCTGTTTTTT; CDR3: CASSPRDRGIGTGELFF
V: TRBV5-1; J: TRBJ1-2; D: NA; size: NA; DNA: TGCGCCAGCAGCGCAAACCCAGGGGTACGGGGCTACACCTTC; CDR3: CASSANPGVRGYTF
V: TRBV2; J: TRBJ2-3; D: NA; size: once; DNA: TGTGCCAGCAGTTGGGGCGGGGACCACACAGATACGCAGTATTTT; CDR3: CASSWGGDHTDTQYF
V: TRBV6-2/TRBV6-3; J: TRBJ1-5; D: NA; size: NA; DNA: TGTGCCAGCAGTTACTCGGAATCGACAGGATCTGATCAGCCCCAGCATTTT; CDR3: CASSYSESTGSDQPQHF
V: TRBV20-1; J: TRBJ2-3; D: NA; size: NA; DNA: TGCAGTCCTACATCAGATACGCAGTATTTT; CDR3: CSPTSDTQYF
V: TRBV11-2; J: TRBJ1-3; D: TRBD1; size: NA; DNA: TGTGCCAGCAGCCGGACAGGGGCACTTGGAAACACCATATATTTT; CDR3: CASSRTGALGNTIYF
V: TRBV9; J: TRBJ2-3; D: NA; size: NA; DNA: TGTGCCAGCAGCGTAGGGGACACTTGGGGAGATACGCAGTATTTT; CDR3: CASSVGDTWGDTQYF
V: TRBV21-1; J: TRBJ2-1; D: NA; size: NA; DNA: TGTGCCAGCAGCAAGAGACAGGAGCACCAATTCAATGAGCAGTTCTTC; CDR3: CASSKRQEHQFNEQFF
V: TRBV11-2; J: TRBJ2-1; D: NA; size: NA; DNA: TGTGCCAGCAGCTTAACGGTTCATAGCGGCAATGAGCAGTTCTTC; CDR3: CASSLTVHSGNEQFF
V: TRBV20-1; J: TRBJ2-3; D: NA; size: NA; DNA: TGCAGTGCTAGCCAGCGGGATACGCAGTATTTT; CDR3: CSASQRDTQYF
V: TRBV3-1/TRBV3-2; J: TRBJ1-1; D: NA; size: NA; DNA: TGTGCCAGCAGCCACGGAAGGGGAGGCGGGGGCGCCCCTGAAGCTTTCTTT; CDR3: CASSHGRGGGGAPEAFF
V: TRBV24-1; J: TRBJ2-1; D: TRBD1; size: NA; DNA: TGTGCCACCAGTGATTTGAGGCAGGGGGCCTTTTATGAGCAGTTCTTC; CDR3: CATSDLRQGAFYEQFF
V: TRBV10-3; J: TRBJ1-2; D: TRBD1; size: NA; DNA: TGTGCCGCCGAGGGGGCGACTGGCTACACCTTC; CDR3: CAAEGATGYTF
V: TRBV4-2; J: TRBJ2-2; D: TRBD2; size: NA; DNA: TGTGCCAGCAGCCCCCGAGCGGGAGCCCCCGGGGAGCTGTTTTTT; CDR3: CASSPRAGAPGELFF
V: TRBV2; J: TRBJ1-1; D: TRBD1; size: NA; DNA: TGTGCCAGCAGGACAGGGGGCTTAGGCACTGAAGCTTTCTTT; CDR3: CASRTGGLGTEAFF